A selection of T cell receptor beta chains follows, all from one sample in a study of patients and donors after allogeneic stem cell transplantation. From the RT-PCR reads, TCRdb called clonotypes with MiXCR, one entry per CDR3 protein. The sample consists of about 110,000 distinct CDR3 sequences, 35% of them appearing once. Sequencing input: blood, either unsorted or a sorted T cell fraction (not recorded which). The receptor source for this set is a human donor who was either an allogeneic HSCT recipient or a stem cell or donor lymphocyte infusion donor (not recorded which). It is not recorded whose cells these are; they may come from a transplant donor. The CDR3 runs from the conserved cysteine through the conserved F or W. D genes are given only for firm matches. For some rows the clone size is stated as once, few or many, or as a class when expanded; others skip it.

TRBJ2-1 . . TRBV5-1 TGCGCCAGCAGCTTGGGGACTTCCTACAATGAGCAGTTCTTC CASSLGTSYNEQFF
TRBJ2-6 . TRBD2 TRBV9 TGTGCCAGCAGCCCCCGAGTAGCGGGGGGCTCCGGGGCCAACGTCCTGACTTTC CASSPRVAGGSGANVLTF
TRBJ2-7 . TRBD2 TRBV20-1 TGCAGTGCCCCCGGACTAGCGGGAGACGAGCAGTACTTC CSAPGLAGDEQYF
TRBJ2-2 many . TRBV12-3/TRBV12-4 TGTGCCAGCAGTTTCCTAGGGGACACCGGGGAGCTGTTTTTT CASSFLGDTGELFF
TRBJ1-5 many . TRBV6-6 TGTGCCAGCAGTTACACACGCGCAAGCAATCAGCCCCAGCATTTT CASSYTRASNQPQHF
TRBJ2-7 few . TRBV18 TGTGCCAGCTCACAGTCCCAGCTCTACGAGCAGTACTTC CASSQSQLYEQYF
TRBJ1-5 many . TRBV12-3/TRBV12-4 TGTGCCAGCAGTTTTCATCAGCCCCAGCATTTT CASSFHQPQHF
TRBJ2-3 . TRBD2 TRBV5-1 TGCGCCAGCAGCTTGGAGGCTAGCGGCAGCACAGATACGCAGTATTTT CASSLEASGSTDTQYF
TRBJ2-3 . TRBD2 TRBV10-3 TGTGCCACCAAGCGGGAGGTCGGCACAGATACGCAGTATTTT CATKREVGTDTQYF
TRBJ2-7 . TRBD2 TRBV5-6 TGTGCCAGCAGCCGGGGACTAGCGGGAGGTTTCTACGAGCAGTACTTC CASSRGLAGGFYEQYF
TRBJ2-1 few . TRBV20-1 TGCAGTGCTAGAGCAGGCTCCTACAATGAGCAGTTCTTC CSARAGSYNEQFF
TRBJ2-7 . . TRBV5-1 TGCGCCAGCAGCTTGGCGGGAGTAGTGGACGAGCAGTACTTC CASSLAGVVDEQYF
TRBJ1-2 medium-sized . TRBV20-1 TGCAGTTTACCGGGGATACATGGCTACACCTTC CSLPGIHGYTF
TRBJ2-1 few TRBD1 TRBV12-3/TRBV12-4 TGTGCCAGCAGTACAGGGGAGTACAATGAGCAGTTCTTC CASSTGEYNEQFF
TRBJ1-5 . . TRBV3-1 TGTGCCAGCAGCCCCGGGCAGGGGAGGTATCAGCCCCAGCATTTT CASSPGQGRYQPQHF
TRBJ1-2 once . TRBV7-8 TGTGCCAGCAGCGCGCTTTTGGGGGACCCTAACTATGGCTACACCTTC CASSALLGDPNYGYTF
TRBJ2-3 few . TRBV7-2 TGTGCCAGCAGCCCCTGGTCCTTAGGGGATACGCAGTATTTT CASSPWSLGDTQYF
TRBJ1-6 . . TRBV20-1 TGCAGTGCAACAAGACAGGAGAGGTCACCCCTCCACTTT CSATRQERSPLHF
TRBJ2-2 . . TRBV12-5 TGTGCTAGTGGTTTGTGGAACACCGGGGAGCTGTTTTTT CASGLWNTGELFF
TRBJ2-7 . . TRBV5-1 TGCGCCAGCAGCTCCAGCGGCAGTTTCTCCTACGAGCAGTACTTC CASSSSGSFSYEQYF
TRBJ2-5 once TRBD2 TRBV7-2 TGTGCCAGCAGCCCGATAGGGACTAGCGGGAGGGAGACCCAGTACTTC CASSPIGTSGRETQYF
TRBJ1-1 few . TRBV20-1 TGCAGTGCTGGGCCCTCCTCGCTTGAAGCTTTCTTT CSAGPSSLEAFF
TRBJ2-7 few . TRBV15 TGTGCCACCAGCAGAGATGTACGCACCTACGAGCAGTACTTC CATSRDVRTYEQYF
TRBJ2-1 once . TRBV5-1 TGCGCCACCAGACAGTTTTCCTACAATGAGCAGTTCTTC CATRQFSYNEQFF
TRBJ2-3 . . TRBV5-1 TGCGCCAGCGGACCGGGTCCTAGCAAAGATACGCAGTATTTT CASGPGPSKDTQYF
TRBJ1-5 few . TRBV28 TGTGCCAGCAGTGGGGCGGAACTACGGAGCAATCAGCCCCAGCATTTT CASSGAELRSNQPQHF
TRBJ2-1 few . TRBV12-3/TRBV12-4 TGTGCCAGCAGCGCAATTGAGCAGTTCTTC CASSAIEQFF
TRBJ2-7 once . TRBV7-6 TGTGCCAGCAGCTTAGCGTTCAGCTCCTACGAGCAGTACTTC CASSLAFSSYEQYF
TRBJ1-4 . . TRBV20-1 TGCAGTGCACCCTCAGGGGTTTCTAATGAAAAACTGTTTTTT CSAPSGVSNEKLFF
TRBJ2-7 . TRBD1 TRBV5-1 TGCGCCAGCAACCCACCCGGGACAGGGTCCTACGAGCAGTACTTC CASNPPGTGSYEQYF
TRBJ1-4 . . TRBV7-9 TGTGCCAGCAGCTTACCGGGGACTACTAATGAAAAACTGTTTTTT CASSLPGTTNEKLFF
TRBJ2-5 . . TRBV12-3/TRBV12-4 TGTGCCAGCAGTTTTAGGTCCTTCCAAGAGACCCAGTACTTC CASSFRSFQETQYF
TRBJ2-1 . TRBD2 TRBV10-3 TGTGCCATCAGCCCGGCTAGCGGGAGGGTCGATGAGCAGTTCTTC CAISPASGRVDEQFF
TRBJ2-3 . . TRBV7-3 TGTGCCAGCAGCGCTAGTGGTACGGGTGATACGCAGTATTTT CASSASGTGDTQYF
TRBJ1-1 . . TRBV4-3 TGCGCCAGCAGCCATGGACCGCGGAACACTGAAGCTTTCTTT CASSHGPRNTEAFF
TRBJ2-1 . TRBD2 TRBV12-3/TRBV12-4 TGTGCCAGCACCCTAGCGGGAGGGCCCAGGAATGAGCAGTTCTTC CASTLAGGPRNEQFF
TRBJ2-5 . . TRBV29-1 TGCAGCGTTGAAAAGGGGGGTAGGGAGACCCAGTACTTC CSVEKGGRETQYF
TRBJ2-1 . . TRBV5-1 TGCGCCAGCAGCTTGGCCTGGAAACACAATGAGCAGTTCTTC CASSLAWKHNEQFF
TRBJ2-3 once . TRBV7-2 TGTGCCAGCAGCACGTCAAGAGCAGATACGCAGTATTTT CASSTSRADTQYF
TRBJ1-4 . . TRBV12-3/TRBV12-4 TGTGCCAGCAGTTCATGGGACACCGAAAAACTGTTTTTT CASSSWDTEKLFF
TRBJ2-5 . . TRBV13 TGTGCCAGCAGCGATAGACTAGGAGGGGGAGAGACCCAGTACTTC CASSDRLGGGETQYF
TRBJ2-3 few TRBD1 TRBV12-3/TRBV12-4 TGTGCCAGCAGTCCCCGGGTTGGGACAGGGTTCTGGGATACGCAGTATTTT CASSPRVGTGFWDTQYF
TRBJ1-2 . . TRBV20-1 TGCAGTGCTAGAGTGCACAGGGATGGCTTCACCTTC CSARVHRDGFTF
TRBJ2-3 few . TRBV5-1 TGCGCCATCACCCCGGGGGAGCGCACAGATACGCAGTATTTT CAITPGERTDTQYF
TRBJ1-4 . . TRBV12-3/TRBV12-4 TGTGCCAGCAGTCCAAGGGGGGGTGGTGAAAAACTGTTTTTT CASSPRGGGEKLFF